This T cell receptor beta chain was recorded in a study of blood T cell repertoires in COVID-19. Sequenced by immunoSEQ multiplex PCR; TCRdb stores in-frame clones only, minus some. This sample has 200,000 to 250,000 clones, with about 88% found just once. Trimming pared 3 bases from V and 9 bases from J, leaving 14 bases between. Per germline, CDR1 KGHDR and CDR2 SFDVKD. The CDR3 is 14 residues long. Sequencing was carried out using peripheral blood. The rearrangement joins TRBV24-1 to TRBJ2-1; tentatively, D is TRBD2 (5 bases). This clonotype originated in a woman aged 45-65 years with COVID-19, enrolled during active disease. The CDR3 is CATSDTGVSVEQFF. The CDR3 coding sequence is TGTGCCACCAGTGATACCGGGGTATCGGTTGAGCAGTTCTTC.